Given below is one T cell receptor (beta chain) in context. A few counts support this clone. This clone's antigen is unknown. No base quality information exists; no much larger clone differs at one position. TCRbeta CDR3 regions were amplified from genomic DNA using the immunoSEQ Assay, a bias-controlled multiplex PCR. Processing in the source paper ran as follows. The number of nucleated cells in each sample was estimated from the amplification of reference gene primers within the assay. Sequence reads were collapsed and filtered to measure the absolute abundance of every unique TCRbeta CDR3 rearrangement. For each sample, productive Simpson clonality was calculated by taking the square root of Simpson's diversity index across productive rearrangements. TCRdb obtained this table from immuneACCESS and retained in-frame rearrangements with V and J assigned. These tables miss some clones; where compared with another copy, unresolved V genes account for less than half of the shortfall, and the remainder is unexplained. D and trimming come from the DNA, and the V and J calls and clone size come from that table. Recorded for this sample are some 200,000 clones; around 80% of them occurred a single time. Roughly a tenth of the sample is held by the ten biggest clonotypes.

These data belong to a study of blood T cell repertoires in COVID-19 (dated by TCRdb to 2018 to 2020). About the full investigation: The collaborator samples originated in the United States, Italy and Spain and spanned the acute and convalescent phases of COVID-19. Samples came from the ongoing ImmuneRACE study (first 160 participants) plus 1,254 subjects from 6 global collaborators. Deeply sampled blood TCRbeta repertoires from subjects exposed to, actively infected with, or recovered from COVID-19 were included in the dataset. Where HLA class I and class II types were available, the types were taken from metadata supplied by the sample provider, not from assay-based typing. A freely available public database, intended as a resource for researchers studying the immune response to SARS-CoV-2, is where the repertoires were released. Sample metadata almost always included a de-identified subject ID, COVID-19 status, age in years and sex. The prospective study material was composed of cDNA or gDNA derived from T cells, B-cell-depleted T cells, or PBMCs.

What the research found in general, with its limitations: The quantity of clinical and demographic metadata differed by source and by participant and was supplied without curation.

Whole blood was collected in K2EDTA tubes by collaborating institutions according to the institutions' own protocols. For TCRbeta analysis, collaborator samples were shipped as frozen whole blood, as isolated PBMCs, or as DNA extracted from either sample type. This sequence originates from a man over 45 with active or convalescent COVID-19. The sequenced material came from peripheral blood.

The bases read TGTGCCAGCAGGCCCAGCGGGAGTGATGAGCAGTTCTTC. This gives the protein CASRPSGSDEQFF. The receptor chain draws on TRBV6-6 and TRBJ2-1, and TRBD2 matches 8 of the central bases. From the germline V gene (reference sequence), CDR1 is MNHNY and CDR2 is SVGAGI. The CDR3 starts with the cysteine, ends with the phenylalanine, and has 13 residues. The entry retains the CDR3 DNA only, 39 bases that are in frame from base 1. Trimmed from V: 6 bases; trimmed from J: 8 bases; junction bases lacking a gene match: 6.